This TCR beta chain was captured by sequencing in a study of cytomegalovirus exposure and HLA in healthy donors. The germline V gene encodes CDR1 MNHGY and CDR2 SAAAGT. The CDR3 spans 18 residues. J was trimmed by 0 bases and V by 5 bases; bases with no gene match: 8. A word on this clone: Antigen specificity is unknown. Here the CDR3 omits its conserved ending phenylalanine or tryptophan, so a read error is the likely source.

Researchers ran the PCR with 60 Vbeta and 13 Jbeta primers. The method was immunoSEQ multiplex PCR; TCRdb's version includes in-frame clones alone and lacks a portion of them. In the table there are around 130,000 clones, about 69% of which are singletons. Study findings and constraints: Analysis was carried out at a later point, and it linked a missense DCLRE1C variant to TCR beta V- and J-gene trimming. From TCR beta sequences, most subjects' HLA-A and HLA-B alleles were reportedly predicted accurately.

Sequencing used PBMCs. The TCR was taken from a man in his thirties or forties in good health and CMV-seronegative. This chain joins TRBV6-8 and TRBJ2-6; 9 bases are a match to TRBD1. This CDR3 is CASSTSTGGFSGANVLTS. DNA for the CDR3: TGTGCCAGCAGTACATCGACAGGGGGTTTCTCTGGGGCCAACGTCCTGACTTCC.